A selection of T cell receptor beta chains follows, all from one sample in a study of T cell responses to AZD1222 COVID-19 vaccine. Sequenced by immunoSEQ multiplex PCR; TCRdb stores in-frame clones only, minus some. The sample shows 140,000 or so clones, 91% of them seen only once. Sequenced material: peripheral blood, taken 28 days after the second dose of the MenACWY control vaccine. Receptors originate from an adult who received the MenACWY meningococcal vaccine as a control. Both conserved end residues are part of each CDR3. The order of the fields is J gene, D gene, clone size, CDR3 length, V gene, CDR3 DNA, CDR3 protein. The D gene is left open where the match is weak. For some rows the clone size is stated as once, few or many, or as a class when expanded; others skip it.

j_call: TRBJ1-5
d_call: TRBD1
clone_size: .
cdr3_length: 17
v_call: TRBV13
cdr3_nt: TGTGCCAGCAGCTTAGGCCAACACGCAGGGGGGAATCAGCCCCAGCATTTT
cdr3_aa: CASSLGQHAGGNQPQHF

j_call: TRBJ1-5
d_call: .
clone_size: .
cdr3_length: 14
v_call: TRBV5-6
cdr3_nt: TGTGCCAGCAGCTTGCCCGGTAGCAATCAGCCCCAGCATTTT
cdr3_aa: CASSLPGSNQPQHF

j_call: TRBJ2-7
d_call: .
clone_size: .
cdr3_length: 13
v_call: TRBV7-2
cdr3_nt: TGTGCCAGCAGCTTAGGACTAGGAGGGGAGCAGTACTTC
cdr3_aa: CASSLGLGGEQYF

j_call: TRBJ2-2
d_call: .
clone_size: .
cdr3_length: 12
v_call: TRBV7-8
cdr3_nt: TGTGCCAGCAGCTTAGCGGCCGGGGAGCTGTTTTTT
cdr3_aa: CASSLAAGELFF

j_call: TRBJ2-7
d_call: TRBD1
clone_size: .
cdr3_length: 14
v_call: TRBV7-8
cdr3_nt: TGTGCCAGCAGCATCGGACAGGGGACCTACGAGCAGTACTTC
cdr3_aa: CASSIGQGTYEQYF

j_call: TRBJ2-3
d_call: .
clone_size: .
cdr3_length: 16
v_call: TRBV24-1
cdr3_nt: TGTGCCACCAGTGACCGACAAGCTCCCATCACAGATACGCAGTATTTT
cdr3_aa: CATSDRQAPITDTQYF

j_call: TRBJ1-2
d_call: .
clone_size: .
cdr3_length: 14
v_call: TRBV7-9
cdr3_nt: TGTGCCAGCAGCTTAGCGGCAGGGACCAAGGTAACGACCTTC
cdr3_aa: CASSLAAGTKVTTF

j_call: TRBJ2-7
d_call: .
clone_size: .
cdr3_length: 14
v_call: TRBV7-9
cdr3_nt: TGTGCCAGCAGCTTCCACGAGGGATCCTACGAGCAGTACTTC
cdr3_aa: CASSFHEGSYEQYF

j_call: TRBJ2-6
d_call: .
clone_size: .
cdr3_length: 18
v_call: TRBV6-2/TRBV6-3
cdr3_nt: TGTGCCAGCAGTTACCCCGTGGGGGGCGTAAGTGGGGCCAACGTCCTGACTTTC
cdr3_aa: CASSYPVGGVSGANVLTF

j_call: TRBJ2-7
d_call: TRBD1
clone_size: .
cdr3_length: 14
v_call: TRBV5-1
cdr3_nt: TGCGCCAGCAGAGCCGGGACAGCCCAAGGCGAGCAGTACTTC
cdr3_aa: CASRAGTAQGEQYF

j_call: TRBJ2-7
d_call: TRBD2
clone_size: once
cdr3_length: 17
v_call: TRBV9
cdr3_nt: TGTGCCAGCAGCCCCTCTCGGGGGGGGGCAACCTCCTACGAGCAGTACTTC
cdr3_aa: CASSPSRGGATSYEQYF

j_call: TRBJ2-1
d_call: .
clone_size: .
cdr3_length: 15
v_call: TRBV15
cdr3_nt: TGTGCCACCAGCAGAGATCTAGGGCCGTTCAATGAGCAGTTCTTC
cdr3_aa: CATSRDLGPFNEQFF

j_call: TRBJ2-3
d_call: .
clone_size: few
cdr3_length: 14
v_call: TRBV6-2/TRBV6-3
cdr3_nt: TGTGCCAGCAGACCTGGGGGCGCCACAGATACGCAGTATTTT
cdr3_aa: CASRPGGATDTQYF

j_call: TRBJ1-2
d_call: .
clone_size: once
cdr3_length: 13
v_call: TRBV5-1
cdr3_nt: TGCGCCAGCAGCTTGGCAGGGTCAGGGGGCTACACCTTC
cdr3_aa: CASSLAGSGGYTF

j_call: TRBJ2-3
d_call: TRBD2
clone_size: .
cdr3_length: 15
v_call: TRBV7-2
cdr3_nt: TGTGCCAGCAGCTTAGGACTAGCCGCCTCAGATACGCAGTATTTT
cdr3_aa: CASSLGLAASDTQYF

j_call: TRBJ1-5
d_call: .
clone_size: .
cdr3_length: 14
v_call: TRBV28
cdr3_nt: TGTGCCAGCATCGACAGGCCGGGCAATCAGCCCCAGCATTTT
cdr3_aa: CASIDRPGNQPQHF

j_call: TRBJ2-7
d_call: TRBD2
clone_size: .
cdr3_length: 17
v_call: TRBV2
cdr3_nt: TGTGCCAGCAGTGAAGAGGGGACTAGCGGGAGGCGATACGAGCAGTACTTC
cdr3_aa: CASSEEGTSGRRYEQYF

j_call: TRBJ2-7
d_call: .
clone_size: .
cdr3_length: 15
v_call: TRBV5-6
cdr3_nt: TGTGCCAGCAGACCGATAAACAGGGAGATGGACGAGCAGTACTTC
cdr3_aa: CASRPINREMDEQYF

j_call: TRBJ2-3
d_call: .
clone_size: .
cdr3_length: 15
v_call: TRBV6-5
cdr3_nt: TGTGCCAGCACCCGACTGGGGTCAAGCACAGATACGCAGTATTTT
cdr3_aa: CASTRLGSSTDTQYF

j_call: TRBJ1-3
d_call: .
clone_size: .
cdr3_length: 15
v_call: TRBV4-3
cdr3_nt: TGCGCCAGCAGCCAAGAAGCAGGGACGGGATACACCATATATTTT
cdr3_aa: CASSQEAGTGYTIYF

j_call: TRBJ1-2
d_call: TRBD1
clone_size: .
cdr3_length: 12
v_call: TRBV6-5
cdr3_nt: TGTGCCAGCAGCGGGACAGGGGGCGTCTACACCTTC
cdr3_aa: CASSGTGGVYTF

j_call: TRBJ2-2
d_call: .
clone_size: .
cdr3_length: 15
v_call: TRBV5-4
cdr3_nt: TGTGCCAGCAGCCCACAGGGTTCGAACACCGGGGAGCTGTTTTTT
cdr3_aa: CASSPQGSNTGELFF

j_call: TRBJ2-5
d_call: TRBD1
clone_size: .
cdr3_length: 14
v_call: TRBV7-2
cdr3_nt: TGTGCCAGCAGCTCCGGGACAGGGGATGAGACCCAGTACTTC
cdr3_aa: CASSSGTGDETQYF

j_call: TRBJ2-5
d_call: .
clone_size: .
cdr3_length: 15
v_call: TRBV19
cdr3_nt: TGTGCCAGTAGTATACGGACTGGAAATCAAGAGACCCAGTACTTC
cdr3_aa: CASSIRTGNQETQYF

j_call: TRBJ1-5
d_call: .
clone_size: .
cdr3_length: 20
v_call: TRBV3-1/TRBV3-2
cdr3_nt: TGTGCCAGCAGCCAACCCCTAATGTTATTAGGGGGTTATAGCAATCAGCCCCAGCATTTT
cdr3_aa: CASSQPLMLLGGYSNQPQHF

j_call: TRBJ2-2
d_call: TRBD2
clone_size: .
cdr3_length: 17
v_call: TRBV4-2
cdr3_nt: TGTGCCAGCAGCCGAAGCCCAGCGGGAGCTGTTAGCGGGGAGCTGTTTTTT
cdr3_aa: CASSRSPAGAVSGELFF